The 3 T cell receptor beta chains listed next were all sequenced from one sample in a study of T cell responses to AZD1222 COVID-19 vaccine. TCRdb's table, derived via immunoSEQ multiplex PCR, lists solely in-frame clones and lacks some. The sample gives tens of thousands of clones, approximately 87% of which show up once; 9.5% to 13% is in the top ten. This specimen was peripheral blood, taken 28 days after the second AZD1222 dose. Receptors were obtained from an adult who received the AZD1222 COVID-19 vaccine.

The V call is TRBV7-8, the J call TRBJ1-1; TRBD1 matches at 9 bases. The CDR3 covers 17 residues. The germline V gene encodes CDR1 SGHVS and CDR2 FQNEAQ. J lost 5 bases, V lost 7 bases, and 17 bases had no gene match. In nucleotides, the CDR3 is TGTGCCAGCATCACAGCACAGGGGGCCGAGATGGGGACTGAAGCTTTCTTT. Translating it yields CASITAQGAEMGTEAFF.

The chain couples TRBV5-6 to TRBJ2-3; 10 nucleotides agree with TRBD1. The CDR3 length is 17 residues. With V trimmed by 4 bases and J by 4 bases, 12 bases remained unmatched. Germline CDR1 and CDR2: SGHDT and YYEEEE. The CDR3 sequence is CASSLGQGFVVADTQYF. The DNA of the CDR3 is TGTGCCAGCAGCCTGGGACAGGGGTTTGTAGTGGCAGATACGCAGTATTTT.

The V call is TRBV11-2, the J call TRBJ1-1; D gene uncertain. Trimming left V 1 base short and J 10 bases short, with 13 bases between. Per germline, CDR1 SGHAT and CDR2 FQNNGV. The CDR3 sequence is 13 residues long. This CDR3 is CASSLGGPLGAFF. CDR3 DNA sequence: TGTGCCAGCAGCTTAGGGGGTCCTCTGGGAGCTTTCTTT.